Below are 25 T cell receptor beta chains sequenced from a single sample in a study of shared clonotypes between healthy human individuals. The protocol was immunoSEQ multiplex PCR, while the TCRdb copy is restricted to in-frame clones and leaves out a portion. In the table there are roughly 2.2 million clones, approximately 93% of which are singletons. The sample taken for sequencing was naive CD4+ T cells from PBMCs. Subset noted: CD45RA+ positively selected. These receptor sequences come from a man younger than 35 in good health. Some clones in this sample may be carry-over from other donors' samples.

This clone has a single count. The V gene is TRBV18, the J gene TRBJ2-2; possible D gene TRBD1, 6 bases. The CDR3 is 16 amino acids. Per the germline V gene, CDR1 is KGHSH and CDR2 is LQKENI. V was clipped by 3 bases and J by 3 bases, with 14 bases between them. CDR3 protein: CASSPLEDSYTGELFF. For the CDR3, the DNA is TGTGCCAGCTCACCCCTAGAGGACAGTTACACCGGGGAGCTGTTTTTT.

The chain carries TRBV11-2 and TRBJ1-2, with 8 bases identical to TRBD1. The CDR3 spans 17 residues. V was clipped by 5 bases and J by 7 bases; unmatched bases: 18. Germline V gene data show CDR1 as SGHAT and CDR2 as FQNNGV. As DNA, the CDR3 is TGTGCCAGCAGCCCAGTTGGTCAGGGGGCGAGGCGGGGTGGCTACACCTTC. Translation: CASSPVGQGARRGGYTF.

CDR3 amino acids: CASSPTTSGETQYF. As DNA, the CDR3 is TGTGCCAGCAGCCCAACAACTAGCGGCGAGACCCAGTACTTC. This rearrangement joins TRBV27 to TRBJ2-5, with 8 bases identical to TRBD2. V dropped 6 bases and J dropped 5; count of bases not matched to a gene: 8. From germline, CDR1 is MNHEY and CDR2 SMNVEV (reference sequence). This CDR3 region has 14 residues.

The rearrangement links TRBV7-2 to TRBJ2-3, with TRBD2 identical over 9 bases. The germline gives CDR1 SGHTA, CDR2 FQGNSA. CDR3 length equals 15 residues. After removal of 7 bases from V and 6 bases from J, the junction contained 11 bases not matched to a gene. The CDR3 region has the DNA TGTGCCAGCAAGGTCCTAGCGGGAATTCCGGATACGCAGTATTTT. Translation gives CASKVLAGIPDTQYF. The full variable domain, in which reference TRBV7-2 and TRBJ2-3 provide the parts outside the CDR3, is GAGVSQSPSNKVTEKGKDVELRCDPISGHTALYWYRQSLGQGLEFLIYFQGNSAPDKSGLPSDRFSAERTGGSVSTLTIQRTQQEDSAVYLCASKVLAGIPDTQYFGPGTRLTVL.

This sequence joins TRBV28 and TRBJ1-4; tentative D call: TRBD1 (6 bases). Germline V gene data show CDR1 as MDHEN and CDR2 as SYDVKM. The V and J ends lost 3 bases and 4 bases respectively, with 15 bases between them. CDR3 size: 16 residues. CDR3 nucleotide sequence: TGTGCCAGCAGTTTTAGGGGGGGGCTGGTTAATGAAAAACTGTTTTTT. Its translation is CASSFRGGLVNEKLFF.

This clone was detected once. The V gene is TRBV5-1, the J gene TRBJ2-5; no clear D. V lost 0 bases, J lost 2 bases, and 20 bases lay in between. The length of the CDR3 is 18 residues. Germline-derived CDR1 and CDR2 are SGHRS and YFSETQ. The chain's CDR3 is CASSLGRLGPYGQETQYF. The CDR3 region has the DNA TGCGCCAGCAGCTTGGGCCGCTTAGGACCGTATGGGCAAGAGACCCAGTACTTC.

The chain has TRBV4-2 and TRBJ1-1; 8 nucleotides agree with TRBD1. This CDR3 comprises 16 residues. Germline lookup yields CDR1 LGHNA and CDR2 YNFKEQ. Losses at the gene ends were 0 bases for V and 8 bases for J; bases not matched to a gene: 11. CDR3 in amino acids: CASSQEPPDRGGEAFF. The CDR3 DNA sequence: TGTGCCAGCAGCCAAGAACCCCCAGACAGGGGAGGGGAAGCTTTCTTT.

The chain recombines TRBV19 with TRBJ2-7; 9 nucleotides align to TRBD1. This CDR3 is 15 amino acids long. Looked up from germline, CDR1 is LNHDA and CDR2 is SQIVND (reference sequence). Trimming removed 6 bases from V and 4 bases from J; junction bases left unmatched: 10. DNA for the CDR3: TGTGCCAGTAGATACCGGACAGGGGAATCGTACGAGCAGTACTTC. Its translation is CASRYRTGESYEQYF. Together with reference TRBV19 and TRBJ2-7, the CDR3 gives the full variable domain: DGGITQSPKYLFRKEGQNVTLSCEQNLNHDAMYWYRQDPGQGLRLIYYSQIVNDFQKGDIAEGYSVSREKKESFPLTVTSAQKNPTAFYLCASRYRTGESYEQYFGPGTRLTVT.

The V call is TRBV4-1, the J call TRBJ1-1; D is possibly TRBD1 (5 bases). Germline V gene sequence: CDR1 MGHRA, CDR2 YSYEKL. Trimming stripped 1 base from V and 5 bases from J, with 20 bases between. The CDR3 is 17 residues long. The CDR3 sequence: CASSQGPAGKITTEAFF. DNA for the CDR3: TGCGCCAGCAGCCAAGGTCCGGCAGGGAAGATTACTACTGAAGCTTTCTTT.

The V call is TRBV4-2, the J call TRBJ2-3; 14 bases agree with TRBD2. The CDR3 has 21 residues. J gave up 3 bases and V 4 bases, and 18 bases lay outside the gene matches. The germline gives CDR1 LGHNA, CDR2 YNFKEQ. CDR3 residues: CASSLERAGTSGSRRTDTQYF. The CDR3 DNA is TGTGCCAGCAGCCTCGAAAGAGCCGGGACTAGCGGGAGTAGGAGGACAGATACGCAGTATTTT.

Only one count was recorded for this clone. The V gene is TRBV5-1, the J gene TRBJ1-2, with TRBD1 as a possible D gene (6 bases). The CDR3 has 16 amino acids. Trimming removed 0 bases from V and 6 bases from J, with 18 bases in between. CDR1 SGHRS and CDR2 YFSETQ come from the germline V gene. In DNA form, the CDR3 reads TGCGCCAGCAGCTTGGGGCACGCGGGGGCTGGAGATGGCTACACCTTC. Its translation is CASSLGHAGAGDGYTF.

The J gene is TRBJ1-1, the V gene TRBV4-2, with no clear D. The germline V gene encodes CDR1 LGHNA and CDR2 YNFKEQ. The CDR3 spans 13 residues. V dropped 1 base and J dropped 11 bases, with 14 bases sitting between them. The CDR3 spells CASSQVTTPSAFF. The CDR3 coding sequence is TGTGCCAGCAGCCAAGTGACAACCCCCAGTGCTTTCTTT.

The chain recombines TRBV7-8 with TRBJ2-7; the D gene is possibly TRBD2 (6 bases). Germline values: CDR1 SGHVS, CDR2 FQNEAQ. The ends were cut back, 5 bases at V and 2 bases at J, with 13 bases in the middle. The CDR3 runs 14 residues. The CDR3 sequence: CASSRQEGPYEQYF. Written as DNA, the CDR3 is TGTGCCAGCAGCCGGCAGGAGGGCCCCTACGAGCAGTACTTC.

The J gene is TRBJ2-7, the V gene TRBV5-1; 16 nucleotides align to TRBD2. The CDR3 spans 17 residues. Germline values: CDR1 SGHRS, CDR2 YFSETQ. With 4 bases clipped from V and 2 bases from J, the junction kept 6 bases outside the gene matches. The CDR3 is CASSLGLAGGSPYEQYF. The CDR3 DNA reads TGCGCCAGCAGCCTGGGACTAGCGGGAGGGTCCCCCTACGAGCAGTACTTC.

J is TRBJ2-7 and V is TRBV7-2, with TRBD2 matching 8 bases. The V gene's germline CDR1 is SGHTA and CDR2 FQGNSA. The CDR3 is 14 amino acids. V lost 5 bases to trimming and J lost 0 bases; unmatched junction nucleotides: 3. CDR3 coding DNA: TGTGCCAGCAGCCCCGGGACTAGCTCCTACGAGCAGTACTTC. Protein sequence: CASSPGTSSYEQYF.

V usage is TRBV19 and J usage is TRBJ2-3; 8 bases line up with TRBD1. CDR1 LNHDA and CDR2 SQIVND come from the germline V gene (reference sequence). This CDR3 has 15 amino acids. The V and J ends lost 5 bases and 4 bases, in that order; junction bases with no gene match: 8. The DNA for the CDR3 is TGTGCCAGTAGTGACCAGGGGGCGATAGCAGATACGCAGTATTTT. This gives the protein CASSDQGAIADTQYF.

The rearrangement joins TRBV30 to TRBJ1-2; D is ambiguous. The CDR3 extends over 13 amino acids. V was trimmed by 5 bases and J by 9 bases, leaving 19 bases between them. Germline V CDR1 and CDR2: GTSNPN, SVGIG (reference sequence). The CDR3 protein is CAWGLGPYLSYTF. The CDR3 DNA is TGTGCCTGGGGACTAGGCCCCTATTTGAGCTACACCTTC.

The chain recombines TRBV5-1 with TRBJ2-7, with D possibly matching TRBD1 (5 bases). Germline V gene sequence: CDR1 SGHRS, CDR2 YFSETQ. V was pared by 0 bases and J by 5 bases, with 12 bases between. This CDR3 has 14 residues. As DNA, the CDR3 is TGCGCCAGCAGCTTGGATCCCGCAGGGAACGAGCAGTACTTC. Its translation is CASSLDPAGNEQYF.

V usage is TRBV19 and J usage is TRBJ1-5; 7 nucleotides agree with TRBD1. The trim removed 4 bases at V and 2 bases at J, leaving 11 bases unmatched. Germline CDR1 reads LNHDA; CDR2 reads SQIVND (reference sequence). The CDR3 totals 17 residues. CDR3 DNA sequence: TGTGCCAGTAGTACGTTAGGACAGGCGGGGGGCAATCAGCCCCAGCATTTT. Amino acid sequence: CASSTLGQAGGNQPQHF.

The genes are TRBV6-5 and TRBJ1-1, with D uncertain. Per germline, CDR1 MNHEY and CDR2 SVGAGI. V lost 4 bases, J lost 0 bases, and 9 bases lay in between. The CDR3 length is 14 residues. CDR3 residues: CASSSHTMNTEAFF. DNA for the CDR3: TGTGCCAGCAGTTCCCATACCATGAACACTGAAGCTTTCTTT.

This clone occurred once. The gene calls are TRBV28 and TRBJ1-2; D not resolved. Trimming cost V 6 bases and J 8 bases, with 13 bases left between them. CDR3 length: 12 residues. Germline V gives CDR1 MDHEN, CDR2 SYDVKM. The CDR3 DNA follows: TGTGCCAGCAGCCCCCCCGAGCGAGGCTACACCTTC. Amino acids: CASSPPERGYTF.

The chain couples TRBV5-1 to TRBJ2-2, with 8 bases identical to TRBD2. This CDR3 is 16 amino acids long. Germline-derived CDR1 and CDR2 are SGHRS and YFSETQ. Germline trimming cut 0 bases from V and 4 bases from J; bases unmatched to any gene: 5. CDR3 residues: CASSLDLAGLTGELFF. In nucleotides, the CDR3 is TGCGCCAGCAGCTTGGATCTAGCGGGCCTCACCGGGGAGCTGTTTTTT.

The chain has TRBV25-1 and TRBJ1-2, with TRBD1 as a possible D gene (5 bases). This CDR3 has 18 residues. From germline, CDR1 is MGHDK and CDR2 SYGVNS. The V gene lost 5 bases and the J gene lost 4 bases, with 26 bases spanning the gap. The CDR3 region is CASSSTGGGTKRSYGYTF. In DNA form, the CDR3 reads TGTGCCAGCAGTTCGACGGGTGGCGGGACTAAACGATCCTATGGCTACACCTTC.

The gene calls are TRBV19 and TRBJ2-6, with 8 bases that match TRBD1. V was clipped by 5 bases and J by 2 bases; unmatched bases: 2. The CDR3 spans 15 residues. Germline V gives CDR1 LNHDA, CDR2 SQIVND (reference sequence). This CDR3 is CASSSQGAGANVLTF. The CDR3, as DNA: TGTGCCAGTAGTTCACAGGGGGCTGGGGCCAACGTCCTGACTTTC.

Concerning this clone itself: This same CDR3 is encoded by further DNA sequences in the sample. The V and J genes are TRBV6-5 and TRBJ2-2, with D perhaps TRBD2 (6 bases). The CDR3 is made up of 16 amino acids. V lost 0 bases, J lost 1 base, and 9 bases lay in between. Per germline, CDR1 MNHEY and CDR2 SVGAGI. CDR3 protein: CASSYSGGLNTGELFF. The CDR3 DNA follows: TGTGCCAGCAGTTACTCGGGGGGACTGAACACCGGGGAGCTGTTTTTT.